The rows below give T cell receptor beta chains drawn from one sample of a study of graft-versus-host responses after intestinal transplantation. No antigen is known for these receptors. Sequencing was performed with immunoSEQ multiplex PCR; in TCRdb, only in-frame clones are kept and a portion is missing. This table holds 40,000 to 55,000 clones, 65% to 85% found once. The sequencing here drew on unstimulated CD4+ T cells sorted from spleen or lymph node cells, taken before transplant. The receptors shown here come from a human donor who was the organ donor for an intestinal transplant. The CDR3 runs from the conserved cysteine through the conserved F or W. D genes are given only for firm matches. The listing skips clone size in some rows; elsewhere it reads once, few, many or a size class.

d_call	clone_size	v_call	j_call	cdr3_nt	cdr3_aa
-	-	TRBV6-1	TRBJ2-5	TGTGCCAGCAGTGAAGCCGTGTTTTTAACAGGGATTTTATATAAGGAGACCCAGTACTTC	CASSEAVFLTGILYKETQYF
-	-	TRBV6-6	TRBJ2-6	TGTGCCAGCAGCTCAAAGCGCTCTGGGGCCAACGTCCTGACTTTC	CASSSKRSGANVLTF
TRBD1	-	TRBV7-2	TRBJ1-2	TGTGCCAGCAGCTTAGACAGGGGGGGCGGCTACACCTTC	CASSLDRGGGYTF
TRBD2	-	TRBV27	TRBJ2-7	TGTGCCAGCAGTTTTGACCGGGAGGGCGGCAACGAGCAGTACTTC	CASSFDREGGNEQYF
-	-	TRBV7-9	TRBJ2-1	TGTGCCAGCAGCTTACCAGCGGGCGCCTACAATGAGCAGTTCTTC	CASSLPAGAYNEQFF
-	-	TRBV2	TRBJ2-7	TGTGCCAGCAGGGTGACGGCGGCAGGGATGGACTTC	CASRVTAAGMDF
-	-	TRBV6-5	TRBJ2-7	TGTGCCAGCCGATGGGCCTACGAGCAGTACTTC	CASRWAYEQYF
-	-	TRBV2	TRBJ2-3	TGTGCCAGCAGTGAACGTGTAGACACAGATACGCAGTATTTT	CASSERVDTDTQYF
TRBD2	-	TRBV30	TRBJ2-7	TGTGCCGGGCGCCGACGGGGTGGTAGCGGGCGGCCGCCCTACGAGCAGTACTTC	CAGRRRGGSGRPPYEQYF
TRBD1	once	TRBV19	TRBJ1-2	TGTGCCAGTAGTACCGACAGGGGAGCAAACTATGGCTACACCTTC	CASSTDRGANYGYTF
-	-	TRBV10-1	TRBJ1-2	TGCGCCAGCAGTTCCGAGCCAGGATCGCGAAAAACCTATGGCTACACCTTC	CASSSEPGSRKTYGYTF
-	-	TRBV7-2	TRBJ2-1	TGTGCCAGCAGCATACGACTTAGCTATGAGCAGTTCTTC	CASSIRLSYEQFF
-	-	TRBV11-2	TRBJ2-7	TGTGCCAGCAGCTTCGGGGGCTCCTACGAGCAGTACTTC	CASSFGGSYEQYF
TRBD1	once	TRBV10-3	TRBJ2-1	TGTGCCATCAGTGAGCCTACCGGGACAGGCTCCTACAATGAGCAGTTCTTC	CAISEPTGTGSYNEQFF
-	-	TRBV19	TRBJ2-7	TGTGCCAGTAGTACAGGGACCTACGAGCAGTACTTC	CASSTGTYEQYF
-	-	TRBV18	TRBJ2-7	TGTGCCAGCTCACCACAGGGGGCCTACGAGCAGTACTTC	CASSPQGAYEQYF
TRBD2	few	TRBV11-2	TRBJ2-3	TGTGCCAGCAGCCAGACTAGCGGGGGACCTCATACGCAGTATTTT	CASSQTSGGPHTQYF
TRBD1	few	TRBV27	TRBJ2-7	TGTGCCAGCAGCAGGGGGCTACCCTACGAGCAGTACTTC	CASSRGLPYEQYF
-	-	TRBV7-2	TRBJ2-1	TGTGCCAGCAGCTTACCTACATTGCGGGAGCAGTTCTTC	CASSLPTLREQFF
-	-	TRBV19	TRBJ2-7	TGTGCCAGTAGTATAGGTGTGAGGAGCTACGAGCAGTACTTC	CASSIGVRSYEQYF
-	-	TRBV7-6	TRBJ1-3	TGTGCCAGCAGCTTAGCCCCACGGCTCTCTGGAAACACCATATATTTT	CASSLAPRLSGNTIYF
-	-	TRBV7-6	TRBJ1-2	TGTGCCAGCAGCTTAGAACCAGGGAAGGTAGGAGAGGACTATGGCTACACCTTC	CASSLEPGKVGEDYGYTF
TRBD1	-	TRBV11-3	TRBJ2-1	TGTGCCAGCAGCTTAGTGGGACAGGTTATCTACAATGAGCAGTTCTTC	CASSLVGQVIYNEQFF
-	-	TRBV7-8	TRBJ2-7	TGTGCCAGCAGCTTAGAGGCCAGAGGTTACGAGCAGTACTTC	CASSLEARGYEQYF
-	-	TRBV6-1	TRBJ1-1	TGTGCCAGCAGTGAAGGTAGGAGGGGCACTGAAGCTTTCTTT	CASSEGRRGTEAFF
-	-	TRBV4-1	TRBJ2-5	TGCGCCAGCAGCCAAGAAACAAGAGCGGTGGCCCAAGAGACCCAGTACTTC	CASSQETRAVAQETQYF
-	-	TRBV19	TRBJ2-3	TGTGCCAGTAGCGACGGGACTCGGCAGTATTTT	CASSDGTRQYF
TRBD2	-	TRBV30	TRBJ2-3	TGTGCCTGGACTAGCGGGGGTGATACGCAGTATTTT	CAWTSGGDTQYF
TRBD2	-	TRBV19	TRBJ2-1	TGTGCCAGTAGGGGAAAACTAGCGGGAATGAATGAGCAGTTCTTC	CASRGKLAGMNEQFF
TRBD1	-	TRBV2	TRBJ2-7	TGTGCCAGCAGTGAGGACAGGGCCCCCTACGAGCAGTACTTC	CASSEDRAPYEQYF
TRBD2	once	TRBV5-1	TRBJ2-3	TGCGCCAGCAGCCTGGGACTAGCGGGAACGGATACGCAGTATTTT	CASSLGLAGTDTQYF
-	-	TRBV21-1	TRBJ2-3	TGTGCCAGCAGCAAAGAACACCCTATGACAGGGAGGACAGATACGCAGTATTTT	CASSKEHPMTGRTDTQYF
TRBD1	-	TRBV7-2	TRBJ1-1	TGTGCCAGCAGCCTGGGACAGACTAACACTGAAGCTTTCTTT	CASSLGQTNTEAFF
TRBD1	-	TRBV19	TRBJ1-3	TGTGCCACGGGACAGGCTCTCACTGGAAACACCATATATTTT	CATGQALTGNTIYF
TRBD2	-	TRBV5-8	TRBJ2-7	TGTGCCAGCAGCTTGGTACTAGCGGGAGGCGAGCAGTACTTC	CASSLVLAGGEQYF
-	-	TRBV19	TRBJ2-7	TGTGCCAGTAGTCTGAGAGGCGAGCAGTACTTC	CASSLRGEQYF
-	-	TRBV6-1	TRBJ1-1	TGTGCCAGCAGTGGCGCCAGAGCGCTGAGCACTGAAGCTTTCTTT	CASSGARALSTEAFF
-	-	TRBV25-1	TRBJ2-5	TGTGCCAGCAGTGATTTCCTAGTAGGGGGTAGAGAGACCCAGTACTTC	CASSDFLVGGRETQYF
TRBD1	once	TRBV18	TRBJ1-5	TGTGCCAGCTCACCACCGGGCGGACAGGGGGCAGGTCAGCCCCAGCATTTT	CASSPPGGQGAGQPQHF
-	-	TRBV13	TRBJ2-6	TGTGCCAGCAGCTTAGTCCTCGGGGCTGGGGCCAACGTCCTGACTTTC	CASSLVLGAGANVLTF
-	-	TRBV5-1	TRBJ2-7	TGCGCCAGCAGCTCCTCCCCGGACGGCTACGAGCAGTACTTC	CASSSSPDGYEQYF
-	-	TRBV30	TRBJ1-5	TGTGCCTGGGGATCGGAAGGGTTGCAGCCCCAGCATTTT	CAWGSEGLQPQHF